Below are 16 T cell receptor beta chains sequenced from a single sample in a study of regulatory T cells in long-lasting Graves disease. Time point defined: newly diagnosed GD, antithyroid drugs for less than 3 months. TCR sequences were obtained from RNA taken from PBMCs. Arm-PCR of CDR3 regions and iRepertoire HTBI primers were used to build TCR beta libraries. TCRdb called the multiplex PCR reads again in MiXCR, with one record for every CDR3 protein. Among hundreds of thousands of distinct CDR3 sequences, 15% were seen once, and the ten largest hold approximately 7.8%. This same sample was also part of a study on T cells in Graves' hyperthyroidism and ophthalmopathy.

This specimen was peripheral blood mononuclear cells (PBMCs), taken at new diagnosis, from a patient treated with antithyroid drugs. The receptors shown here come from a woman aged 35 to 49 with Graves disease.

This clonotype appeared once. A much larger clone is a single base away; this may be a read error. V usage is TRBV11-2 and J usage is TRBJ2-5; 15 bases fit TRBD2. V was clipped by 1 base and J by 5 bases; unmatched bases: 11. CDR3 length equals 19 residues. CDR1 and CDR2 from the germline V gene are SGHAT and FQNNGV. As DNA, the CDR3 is TGTGCCAGCAGCTTAGGAGGGCCGGGACTAGCGGGAGGAGGCGAGACCCAGTACTTC. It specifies CASSLGGPGLAGGGETQYF.

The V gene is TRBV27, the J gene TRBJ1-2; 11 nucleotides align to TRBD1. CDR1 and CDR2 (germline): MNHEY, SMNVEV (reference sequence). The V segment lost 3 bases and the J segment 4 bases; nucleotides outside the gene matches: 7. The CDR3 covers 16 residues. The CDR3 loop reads CASSLSGTGGIYGYTF. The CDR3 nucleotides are TGTGCCAGCAGTTTGTCGGGGACAGGGGGGATCTATGGCTACACCTTC.

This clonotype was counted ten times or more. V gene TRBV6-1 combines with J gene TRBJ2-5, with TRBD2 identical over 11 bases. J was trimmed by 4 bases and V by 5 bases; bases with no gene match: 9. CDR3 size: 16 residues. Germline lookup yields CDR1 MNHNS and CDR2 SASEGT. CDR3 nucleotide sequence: TGTGCCAGCAGTCAGACTAGCGGGGCTGTAGGAGAGACCCAGTACTTC. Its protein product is CASSQTSGAVGETQYF.

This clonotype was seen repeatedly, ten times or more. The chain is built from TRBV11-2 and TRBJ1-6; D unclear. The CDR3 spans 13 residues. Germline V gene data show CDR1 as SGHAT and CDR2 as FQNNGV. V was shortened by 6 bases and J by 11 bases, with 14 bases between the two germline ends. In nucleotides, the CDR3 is TGTGCCAGCAGGTTGCGGGGTTCACCACCCCTCCACTTT. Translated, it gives CASRLRGSPPLHF.

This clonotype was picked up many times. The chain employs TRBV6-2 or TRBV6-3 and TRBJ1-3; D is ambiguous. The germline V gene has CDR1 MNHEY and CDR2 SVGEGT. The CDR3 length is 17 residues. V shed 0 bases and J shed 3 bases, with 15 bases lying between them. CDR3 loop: CASSYSIPSGFGNTIYF. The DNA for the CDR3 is TGTGCCAGCAGTTACTCGATCCCATCGGGGTTTGGAAACACCATATATTTT.

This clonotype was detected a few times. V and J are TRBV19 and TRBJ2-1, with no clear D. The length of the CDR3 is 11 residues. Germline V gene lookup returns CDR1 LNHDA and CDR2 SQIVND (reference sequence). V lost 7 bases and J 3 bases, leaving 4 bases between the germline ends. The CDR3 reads CASKLYNEQFF. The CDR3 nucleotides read TGTGCCAGTAAGCTCTACAATGAGCAGTTCTTC.

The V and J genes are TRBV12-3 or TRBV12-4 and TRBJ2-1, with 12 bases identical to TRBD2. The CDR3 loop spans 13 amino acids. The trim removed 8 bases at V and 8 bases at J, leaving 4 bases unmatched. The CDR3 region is CASSLAGGYEQFF. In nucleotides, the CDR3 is TGTGCCAGCTCACTAGCGGGAGGCTATGAGCAGTTCTTC.

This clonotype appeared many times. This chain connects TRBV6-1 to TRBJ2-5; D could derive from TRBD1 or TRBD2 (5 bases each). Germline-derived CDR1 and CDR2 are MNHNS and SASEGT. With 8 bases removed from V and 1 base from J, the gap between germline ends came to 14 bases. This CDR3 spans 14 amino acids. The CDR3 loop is CASGLTGAQETQYF. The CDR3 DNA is TGTGCCAGCGGACTTACAGGAGCCCAAGAGACCCAGTACTTC.

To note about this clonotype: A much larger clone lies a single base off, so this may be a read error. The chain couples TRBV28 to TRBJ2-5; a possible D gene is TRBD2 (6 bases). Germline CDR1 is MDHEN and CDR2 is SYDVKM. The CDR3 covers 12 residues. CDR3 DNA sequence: TGTGTCATTGGGGGGTTAGGAGAGACCCAGTACTTC. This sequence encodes CVIGGLGETQYF.

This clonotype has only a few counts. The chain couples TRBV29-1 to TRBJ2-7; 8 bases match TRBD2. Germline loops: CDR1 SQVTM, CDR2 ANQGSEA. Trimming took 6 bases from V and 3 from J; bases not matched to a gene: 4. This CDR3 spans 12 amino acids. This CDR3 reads CSVLAGFYEQYF. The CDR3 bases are TGCAGCGTCTTAGCGGGATTCTACGAGCAGTACTTC.

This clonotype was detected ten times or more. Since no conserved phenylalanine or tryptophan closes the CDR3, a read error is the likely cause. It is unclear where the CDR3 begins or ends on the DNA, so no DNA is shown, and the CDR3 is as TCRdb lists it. This chain's CDR3 is CASSQWTALVL. The V and J genes are TRBV28 and TRBJ2-7; no DNA check was done on the table's D call, TRBD1. 11 amino acids form the CDR3, both terminal residues included. CDR1 is MDHEN and CDR2 is SYDVKM in the germline V gene.

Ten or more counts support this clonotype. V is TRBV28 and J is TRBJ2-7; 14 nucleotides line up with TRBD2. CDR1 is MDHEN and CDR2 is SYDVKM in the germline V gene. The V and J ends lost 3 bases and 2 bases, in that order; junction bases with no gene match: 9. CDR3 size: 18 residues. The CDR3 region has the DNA TGTGCCAGCAGTTTCCCGGGACTAGCGGGAGAGATCGCCTACGAGCAGTACTTC. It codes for CASSFPGLAGEIAYEQYF.

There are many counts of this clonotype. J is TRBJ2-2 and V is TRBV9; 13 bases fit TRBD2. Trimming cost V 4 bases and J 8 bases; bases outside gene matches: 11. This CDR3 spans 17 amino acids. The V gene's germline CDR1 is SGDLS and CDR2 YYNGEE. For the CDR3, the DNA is TGTGCCAGCAGCCTTGGGACTAGCGGGACCTCGGGAGGGGAGCTGTTTTTT. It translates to CASSLGTSGTSGGELFF.

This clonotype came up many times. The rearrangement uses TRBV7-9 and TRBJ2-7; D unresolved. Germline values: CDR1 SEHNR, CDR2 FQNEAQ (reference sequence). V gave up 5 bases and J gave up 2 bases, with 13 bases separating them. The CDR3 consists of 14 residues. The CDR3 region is CASSPTRKAYEQYF. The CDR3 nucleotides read TGTGCCAGCAGCCCTACAAGGAAGGCCTACGAGCAGTACTTC.

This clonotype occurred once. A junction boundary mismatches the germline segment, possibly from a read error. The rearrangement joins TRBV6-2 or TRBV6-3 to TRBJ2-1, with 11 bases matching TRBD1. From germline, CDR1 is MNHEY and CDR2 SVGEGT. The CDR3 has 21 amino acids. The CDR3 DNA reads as TGCGCCAGCACTAAGTGGGGGGACAGGGGGTTCGGACGGGCCTATTACAATGAGCAGTTCTTC. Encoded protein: CASTKWGDRGFGRAYYNEQFF.

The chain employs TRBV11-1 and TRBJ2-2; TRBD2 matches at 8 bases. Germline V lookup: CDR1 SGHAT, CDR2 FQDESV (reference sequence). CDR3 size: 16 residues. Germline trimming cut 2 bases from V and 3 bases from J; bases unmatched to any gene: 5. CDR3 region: CASSLQLADHTGELFF. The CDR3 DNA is TGTGCCAGCAGCTTACAACTAGCGGATCACACCGGGGAGCTGTTTTTT. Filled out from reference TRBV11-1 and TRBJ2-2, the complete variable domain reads EAEVAQSPRYKITEKSQAVAFWCDPISGHATLYWYRQILGQGPELLVQFQDESVVDDSQLPKDRFSAERLKGVDSTLKIQPAELGDSAMYLCASSLQLADHTGELFFGEGSRLTVL.